This TCR beta chain is drawn from a study of T cell responses to AZD1222 COVID-19 vaccine. Germline V gene sequence: CDR1 SGHKS, CDR2 YYEKEE (reference sequence). V shed 4 bases and J 4 bases; nucleotides not matched to a gene: 8. The CDR3 is 15 amino acids. Method: immunoSEQ multiplex PCR; TCRdb's copy keeps in-frame clones and lacks some. Of about 120,000 clones detected, around 94% appear once; the ten largest clones hold approximately 3.1%. Sample: peripheral blood, taken on day 0 of AZD1222 vaccination. This chain uses TRBV5-5 with TRBJ2-5; 9 nucleotides line up with TRBD2. This sequence was found in an adult in good health. The DNA of the CDR3 is TGTGCCAGCAGCCTAAGGACTAGCGAGGTAGAGACCCAGTACTTC. Its protein product is CASSLRTSEVETQYF.